The 5 T cell receptor beta chains listed next were all sequenced from one sample in a study of CD8 T cells in ankylosing spondylitis (dated by TCRdb to about 2017). Receptor amplification or capture employed 5' RACE. For sequencing, an Illumina HiSeq 2500 was employed. TCRdb itself trimmed the public reads at Q25 with fastp, ran MiXCR and retained productive beta chains. Each CDR3 protein appears once, grouped with its most common genes and DNA. A total of 250,000 or so distinct CDR3 sequences appear in this sample, about 24% of them only once. The ten largest clones add up to 0.5% to 0.65% of the sample. The source material was blood, either unsorted or a sorted T cell fraction (not recorded which). The source of these receptors is a male donor with ankylosing spondylitis or in good health (not recorded which).

This chain uses TRBV12-3 or TRBV12-4 with TRBJ1-1, with TRBD1 matching 7 bases. J gave up 1 base and V 7 bases, and 6 bases lay outside the gene matches. CDR3 length: 14 residues. CDR3 protein: CASKRQGRNTEAFF. DNA for the CDR3: TGTGCCAGCAAAAGACAGGGCAGGAACACTGAAGCTTTCTTT.

This clonotype was observed at least ten times. The V gene is TRBV29-1, the J gene TRBJ1-1; D uncertain. This CDR3 comprises 13 residues. Germline V lookup: CDR1 SQVTM, CDR2 ANQGSEA. Trimming left V 5 bases short and J 0 bases short, with 10 bases between. DNA for the CDR3: TGCAGCGTTCAATCGACGGTGAACACTGAAGCTTTCTTT. This sequence encodes CSVQSTVNTEAFF.

As concerns this clonotype: A read error is possible here, since a much larger clone lies one base away. The rearrangement joins TRBV20-1 to TRBJ1-1, with D tentatively TRBD1 (5 bases). CDR3 length: 15 amino acids. Germline V lookup: CDR1 DFQATT, CDR2 SNEGSKA (reference sequence). CDR3 DNA sequence: TGCGGTGCTAGAGCTTCCGGGACGGTGAACACTGAAGCTTTCTTT. It translates to CGARASGTVNTEAFF.

This clonotype has just a few counts. V is TRBV11-2 and J is TRBJ2-7; the D call may be TRBD1 or TRBD2 (5 bases each). Between the trimmed V and J ends, which lost 7 bases and 1 base, there was a span of 11 bases. The germline gives CDR1 SGHAT, CDR2 FQNNGV. The CDR3 runs 13 residues. The CDR3 loop is CASTRDASYEQYF. The CDR3 region has the DNA TGTGCCAGCACCAGGGACGCTTCCTACGAGCAGTACTTC.

The chain carries TRBV18 and TRBJ2-3, with D possibly being TRBD1 (7 bases). CDR1 is KGHSH, CDR2 LQKENI, per germline. There are 17 residues in the CDR3. Trimming stripped 4 bases from V and 2 bases from J, with 19 bases between. The CDR3 sequence is CASSRRDSSSYTDTQYF. The CDR3 bases are TGTGCCAGCTCACGGAGGGACAGCTCCTCATACACAGATACGCAGTATTTT.